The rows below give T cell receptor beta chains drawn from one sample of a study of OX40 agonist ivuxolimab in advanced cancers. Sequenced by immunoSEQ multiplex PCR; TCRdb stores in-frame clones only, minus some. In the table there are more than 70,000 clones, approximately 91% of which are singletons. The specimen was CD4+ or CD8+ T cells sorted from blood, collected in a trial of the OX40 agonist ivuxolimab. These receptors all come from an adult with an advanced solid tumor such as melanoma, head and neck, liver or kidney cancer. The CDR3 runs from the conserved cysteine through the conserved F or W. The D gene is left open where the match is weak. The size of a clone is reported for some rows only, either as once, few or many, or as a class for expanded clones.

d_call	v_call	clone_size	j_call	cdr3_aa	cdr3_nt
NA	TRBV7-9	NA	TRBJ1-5	CASSLDTNQPQHF	TGTGCCAGCAGCTTAGATACCAATCAGCCCCAGCATTTT
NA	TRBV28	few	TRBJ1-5	CASSLQGQPQHF	TGTGCCAGCAGTCTCCAGGGGCAGCCCCAGCATTTT
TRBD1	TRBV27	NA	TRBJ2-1	CAKPDRGHYNEQFF	TGTGCCAAACCCGACAGGGGGCATTACAATGAGCAGTTCTTC
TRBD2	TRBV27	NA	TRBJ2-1	CASSSSVGGVGGQFF	TGTGCCAGCAGTTCCTCAGTGGGAGGGGTCGGAGGGCAGTTCTTC
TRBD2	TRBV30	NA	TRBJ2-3	CACSTSGSPDTQYF	TGTGCCTGTTCAACTAGCGGGAGCCCAGATACGCAGTATTTT
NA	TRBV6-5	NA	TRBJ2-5	CASSPRLGQETQYF	TGTGCCAGCAGCCCTCGGCTTGGTCAAGAGACCCAGTACTTC
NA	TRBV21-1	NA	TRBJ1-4	CASSQEVCPNEKLFF	TGTGCCAGCAGCCAAGAAGTCTGCCCTAATGAAAAACTGTTTTTT
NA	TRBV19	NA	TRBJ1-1	CASSLAGHSNTEAFF	TGTGCCAGTAGTCTCGCGGGACACTCGAACACTGAAGCTTTCTTT
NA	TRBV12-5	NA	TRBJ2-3	CASSWRESTDTQYF	TGTGCTAGTTCGTGGCGGGAAAGCACAGATACGCAGTATTTT
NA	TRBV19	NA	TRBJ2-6	CASHRTSANVLTF	TGTGCCAGTCATAGGACCTCGGCCAACGTCCTGACTTTC
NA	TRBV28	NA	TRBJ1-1	CASSLDRRNTEAFF	TGTGCCAGCAGTTTAGACAGGAGGAACACTGAAGCTTTCTTT
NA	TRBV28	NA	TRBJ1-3	CASSPGNARSGNTIYF	TGTGCCAGCAGTCCGGGGAATGCACGCTCTGGAAACACCATATATTTT
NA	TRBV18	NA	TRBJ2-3	CASSPGRSGSTDTQYF	TGTGCCAGCTCACCCGGACGCTCCGGGAGCACAGATACGCAGTATTTT
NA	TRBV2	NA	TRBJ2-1	CASSGVRGYNEQFF	TGTGCCAGCAGTGGGGTCAGGGGTTACAATGAGCAGTTCTTC
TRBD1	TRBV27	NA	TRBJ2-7	CASSFRDRGAEQYF	TGTGCCAGCAGTTTCCGGGACAGGGGGGCCGAGCAGTACTTC
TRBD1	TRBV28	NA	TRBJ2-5	CASRGDRGRETQYF	TGTGCCAGCAGGGGGGACAGGGGGCGGGAGACCCAGTACTTC
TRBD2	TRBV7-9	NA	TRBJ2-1	CASSMKRESLYNEQFF	TGTGCCAGCAGCATGAAGCGGGAGTCCCTTTACAATGAGCAGTTCTTC
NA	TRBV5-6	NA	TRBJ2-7	CASSTLSGRAYEQYF	TGTGCCAGCAGCACGCTTTCGGGCAGGGCCTACGAGCAGTACTTC
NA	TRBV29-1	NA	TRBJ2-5	CSVPDTQGETQYF	TGCAGCGTTCCGGACACCCAGGGGGAGACCCAGTACTTC
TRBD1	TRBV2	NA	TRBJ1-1	CASSGTGATEAFF	TGTGCCAGCAGTGGGACAGGGGCCACTGAAGCTTTCTTT
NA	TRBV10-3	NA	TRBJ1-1	CAITGQPHTEAFF	TGTGCCATCACTGGACAGCCCCACACTGAAGCTTTCTTT
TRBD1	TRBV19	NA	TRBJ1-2	CASSPRGRDYGYTF	TGTGCCAGTAGCCCCAGGGGGCGGGACTATGGCTACACCTTC
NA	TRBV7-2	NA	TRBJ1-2	CASTPSGQIAGYGYTF	TGTGCCAGCACCCCTAGTGGGCAGATCGCTGGGTATGGCTACACCTTC
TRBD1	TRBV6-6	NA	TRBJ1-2	CASSGTGPGVYGYTF	TGTGCCAGCAGTGGGACAGGTCCGGGGGTCTATGGCTACACCTTC
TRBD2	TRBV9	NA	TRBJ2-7	CASSVGGSGSYEQYF	TGTGCCAGCAGCGTAGGGGGTAGCGGGAGCTACGAGCAGTACTTC
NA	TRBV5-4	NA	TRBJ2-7	CASSLVGSSEQYF	TGTGCCAGCAGCTTGGTTGGTAGCTCCGAGCAGTACTTC
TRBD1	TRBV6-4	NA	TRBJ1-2	CASSDQGAGGYTF	TGTGCCAGCAGTGACCAGGGGGCGGGCGGCTACACCTTC
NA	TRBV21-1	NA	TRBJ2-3	CASSKALCLNFRVVRDTQYF	TGTGCCAGCAGCAAAGCGCTTTGCCTTAACTTTAGGGTAGTAAGAGATACGCAGTATTTT
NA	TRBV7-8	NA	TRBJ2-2	CASSLVVSGTGELFF	TGTGCCAGCAGCTTAGTAGTTAGCGGCACCGGGGAGCTGTTTTTT
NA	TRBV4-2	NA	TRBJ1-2	CASSQGTSLGGYTF	TGTGCCAGCAGCCAGGGGACCAGTTTGGGGGGCTACACCTTC
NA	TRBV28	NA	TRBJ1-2	CATRRLGKGYGYTF	TGTGCCACCCGCCGGTTGGGGAAGGGCTATGGCTACACCTTC
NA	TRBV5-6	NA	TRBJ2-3	CASSRRGVTQYF	TGTGCCAGCAGCCGCAGGGGAGTTACGCAGTATTTT
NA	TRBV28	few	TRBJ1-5	CASSSGRRGINQPQHF	TGTGCCAGCAGTTCCGGGAGGCGAGGGATTAATCAGCCCCAGCATTTT
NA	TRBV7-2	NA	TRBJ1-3	CASGRGGMGNTIYF	TGTGCCAGCGGCCGAGGGGGAATGGGAAACACCATATATTTT
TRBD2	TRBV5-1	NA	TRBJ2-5	CASSLVVAGGGETQYF	TGCGCCAGCAGCTTGGTAGTAGCGGGAGGAGGAGAGACCCAGTACTTC
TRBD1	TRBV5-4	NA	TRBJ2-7	CASSRTGQVHEQYF	TGTGCCAGCAGCCGAACCGGACAGGTCCACGAGCAGTACTTC
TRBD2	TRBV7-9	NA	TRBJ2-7	CASSQGLAGVEEQYF	TGTGCCAGCAGCCAGGGACTAGCGGGAGTCGAGGAGCAGTACTTC
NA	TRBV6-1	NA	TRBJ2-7	CASSPGLTVYEQYF	TGTGCCAGCAGCCCGGGACTTACAGTCTACGAGCAGTACTTC
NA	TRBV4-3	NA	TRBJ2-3	CASSQDPRQAGTDTQYF	TGCGCCAGCAGCCAAGATCCGAGACAGGCGGGCACAGATACGCAGTATTTT
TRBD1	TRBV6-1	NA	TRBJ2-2	CASSEAHRGPPPGELFF	TGTGCCAGCAGTGAGGCCCACAGGGGGCCCCCCCCCGGGGAGCTGTTTTTT
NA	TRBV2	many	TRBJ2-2	CASSEGRTSAGELFF	TGTGCCAGCAGTGAAGGAAGGACCAGTGCCGGGGAGCTGTTTTTT
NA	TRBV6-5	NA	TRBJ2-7	CASRLKRSSYEQYF	TGTGCCAGCAGATTAAAACGGAGCTCCTACGAGCAGTACTTC
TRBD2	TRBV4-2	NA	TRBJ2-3	CASSQAGGADTQYF	TGTGCCAGCAGCCAAGCGGGAGGGGCAGATACGCAGTATTTT
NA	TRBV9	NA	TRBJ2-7	CASSVDGQGGTEQYF	TGTGCCAGCAGCGTAGATGGGCAGGGGGGGACCGAGCAGTACTTC
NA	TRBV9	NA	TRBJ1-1	CASSVDANTEAFF	TGTGCCAGCAGCGTTGATGCGAACACTGAAGCTTTCTTT
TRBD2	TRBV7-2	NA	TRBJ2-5	CASSSGPVGQETQYF	TGTGCCAGCAGTAGCGGGCCGGTCGGTCAAGAGACCCAGTACTTC
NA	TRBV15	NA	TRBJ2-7	CATSRALGPYEQYF	TGTGCCACCAGCAGAGCTTTAGGTCCTTACGAGCAGTACTTC
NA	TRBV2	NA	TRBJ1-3	CASSPDILYSGNTIYF	TGTGCCAGCAGCCCGGACATCCTCTATTCTGGAAACACCATATATTTT
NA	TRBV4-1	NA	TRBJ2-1	CASSQEVGSRFF	TGCGCCAGCAGCCAAGAAGTGGGGTCGCGGTTCTTC
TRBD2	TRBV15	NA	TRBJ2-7	CATSRGAGGSYEQYF	TGTGCCACCAGCAGAGGGGCGGGAGGCTCCTACGAGCAGTACTTC